This T cell receptor (beta chain) was observed in a study of T cells in Graves' hyperthyroidism and ophthalmopathy. The overall study: The blood sample was taken at first diagnosis, before treatment began. General study findings and limits: Peripheral blood also featured most of the thyroid clonotypes expanded above 0.001.

Concerning this clonotype: Its antigen is not known.

Trimming left V 1 base short and J 4 bases short, with 20 bases between. The CDR3 runs to 17 residues. The germline V gene has CDR1 SEHNR and CDR2 FQNEAQ (reference sequence). Amplified TCR beta CDR3 regions derived from RNA transcripts. TCR CDR3 regions were first amplified by RT-PCR with HTBI primers. MiXCR, applied by TCRdb to the multiplex PCR reads, yields one record per CDR3 protein. In the table there are more than 300,000 distinct CDR3 sequences, 14% of which are singletons. Criteria for exclusion of patients were uncontrolled infection, other autoimmune disease, pregnancy or lactation. The receptor was isolated from a woman aged 25 to 39 with Graves' hyperthyroidism. The sequenced sample was blood. The J gene is TRBJ2-7, the V gene TRBV7-9; a possible D gene is TRBD2 (7 bases). The CDR3 is CASSLGGGGLASYEQYF. In nucleotides, the CDR3 is TGTGCCAGCAGCTTAGGAGGGGGAGGGCTAGCGTCTTACGAGCAGTACTTC.